The source of this T cell receptor (beta chain) is a study of beta chain features in type 1 diabetes. Across the whole study: Healthy donors, compared against patients, showed similar age, gender and cell yields. Findings of the study overall: Type 1 diabetes patients showed a moderate but significant shortening of TCRB CDR3s in all four CD4+ subsets.

Heparinised blood was drawn once per donor, averaging around 110 mL. Each sorted population was over 95% pure. Sequencing targeted expressed TCRB transcripts, as all isolated RNA had been reverse transcribed. Using immunoSEQ multiplex PCR, the repertoire was profiled, and TCRdb retains in-frame clones only, with some absent. The repertoire holds some 120,000 clones, with around 15% as singletons. As regards this clone: Its cognate antigen is unknown.

Trimming cost V 4 bases and J 0 bases, with 10 bases left between them. From germline, CDR1 is KGHSH and CDR2 LQKENI. The CDR3 totals 15 residues. The source of this sequence is a man between 18 and 29 years old with type 1 diabetes. The sample comprised central memory CD4+ T cells from blood. This chain connects TRBV18 to TRBJ2-1; D is perhaps TRBD1 (5 bases). This CDR3 is CASSQGQVSYNEQFF. The CDR3 DNA sequence: TGTGCCAGCTCACAGGGGCAGGTCTCCTACAATGAGCAGTTCTTC.